A selection of T cell receptor beta chains follows, all from one sample in a study of cytomegalovirus exposure and HLA in healthy donors. Sequencing used immunoSEQ multiplex PCR; TCRdb keeps in-frame clones, though not all of them. In the table there are 160,000 or so clones, about 75% of which are singletons. Sequences were obtained from PBMCs. These TCRs come from a man aged 18 to 35 in good health and CMV-seropositive. Both conserved end residues are part of each CDR3. Fields, in order: clone size, J gene, D gene, V gene, CDR3 length, CDR3 protein, CDR3 DNA. A D gene is named only where the DNA matches it firmly. Size values are once, few and many counts, or a class for expanded clones, and some rows have none.

>-|TRBJ1-2|-|TRBV6-1|13
CASSEVTGNGYTF
TGTGCCAGCAGTGAAGTTACAGGGAATGGCTACACCTTC
>once|TRBJ2-2|TRBD2|TRBV2|15
CASSEWEGVSGELFF
TGTGCCAGCAGTGAGTGGGAGGGCGTGAGCGGGGAGCTGTTTTTT
>-|TRBJ1-2|-|TRBV30|11
CACRVPFGYTF
TGTGCCTGTCGAGTCCCCTTCGGCTACACCTTC
>few|TRBJ1-1|-|TRBV6-5|15
CASTANRLGDTEAFF
TGTGCCAGCACCGCTAACCGGCTCGGGGACACTGAAGCTTTCTTT
>-|TRBJ1-2|TRBD1|TRBV5-1|15
CASSQGTGVNYGYTF
TGCGCCAGCAGCCAAGGGACAGGCGTTAACTATGGCTACACCTTC
>once|TRBJ1-2|-|TRBV11-3|16
CASSLGYDHKHYGYTF
TGTGCCAGCAGCTTAGGTTATGATCACAAACACTATGGCTACACCTTC
>-|TRBJ2-5|-|TRBV5-4|13
CVYNRGGQETQYF
TGTGTCTACAACCGGGGGGGACAGGAGACCCAGTACTTC
>-|TRBJ1-2|-|TRBV2|15
CASSEAYRVDYGYTF
TGTGCCAGCAGTGAAGCCTACAGGGTGGACTATGGCTACACCTTC
>-|TRBJ2-1|-|TRBV5-1|13
CASSLPGVNEQFF
TGCGCCAGCAGCTTGCCCGGGGTCAATGAGCAGTTCTTC
>-|TRBJ1-1|TRBD1|TRBV28|16
CASSFSAGGGITEAFF
TGTGCCAGCAGTTTCTCGGCAGGGGGCGGAATCACTGAAGCTTTCTTT
>-|TRBJ2-3|TRBD2|TRBV10-3|16
CAISWTSGRGADTQYF
TGTGCCATCAGTTGGACTAGCGGGAGAGGAGCAGATACGCAGTATTTT
>few|TRBJ2-1|TRBD2|TRBV4-1|16
CASCWLYTSEYNEQFF
TGCGCCAGCTGCTGGTTGTATACTAGCGAATACAATGAGCAGTTCTTC
>-|TRBJ1-1|-|TRBV4-1|13
CASSPTGNTEAFF
TGCGCCAGCAGCCCGACAGGGAACACTGAAGCTTTCTTT
>-|TRBJ2-5|-|TRBV7-6|15
CASSLVWAPQETQYF
TGTGCCAGCAGCTTAGTATGGGCACCACAAGAGACCCAGTACTTC
>-|TRBJ2-5|TRBD2|TRBV6-5|15
CASSYRGGPQETQYF
TGTGCCAGCAGTTACCGGGGGGGACCTCAAGAGACCCAGTACTTC
>-|TRBJ1-4|-|TRBV4-1|17
CASSQFTGTPTNEKLFF
TGCGCCAGCAGCCAATTTACCGGGACACCTACTAATGAAAAACTGTTTTTT
>-|TRBJ2-5|-|TRBV5-1|14
CASSDAQQGGTQYF
TGCGCCAGCAGCGACGCCCAGCAGGGAGGGACCCAGTACTTC
>once|TRBJ2-4|TRBD2|TRBV7-3|15
CASSLLAGEGNIQYF
TGTGCCAGCAGCTTACTAGCGGGGGAGGGAAACATTCAGTACTTC
>-|TRBJ2-2|-|TRBV27|15
CASSFRRGVAGELFF
TGTGCCAGCAGTTTTAGGAGGGGTGTTGCCGGGGAGCTGTTTTTT
>-|TRBJ1-3|TRBD1|TRBV30|16
CAWSGAGGFSGNTIYF
TGTGCCTGGAGTGGGGCAGGGGGTTTCTCTGGAAACACCATATATTTT
>-|TRBJ1-1|-|TRBV15|12
CATQRGQTEAFF
TGTGCCACCCAACGCGGGCAGACTGAAGCTTTCTTT
>few|TRBJ1-4|-|TRBV6-6|15
CASRSTTTFNEKLFF
TGTGCCAGCAGGTCGACAACCACTTTTAATGAAAAACTGTTTTTT
>-|TRBJ2-3|-|TRBV19|10
CASESDTQYF
TGTGCCAGTGAGTCAGATACGCAGTATTTT
>-|TRBJ2-1|-|TRBV2|20
CASSGGRGQVAKWSYNEQFF
TGTGCCAGCAGCGGGGGCCGAGGACAGGTGGCCAAGTGGTCCTACAATGAGCAGTTCTTC
>-|TRBJ1-2|TRBD1|TRBV7-8|15
CASSFTRTGLSGYTF
TGTGCCAGCAGCTTTACCAGGACAGGACTCTCGGGCTACACCTTC
>few|TRBJ1-1|TRBD1|TRBV6-5|15
CASSYLGDRNTEAFF
TGTGCCAGCAGTTACCTAGGGGACAGGAATACTGAAGCTTTCTTT
>-|TRBJ1-4|TRBD1|TRBV11-2|16
CAGSPLGTDFNEKLFF
TGTGCCGGCAGCCCTTTAGGGACAGATTTTAATGAAAAACTGTTTTTT